The next 9 T cell receptor beta chains were all read from a single sample in a study of blood T cell repertoires in COVID-19. The repertoire was sequenced with immunoSEQ multiplex PCR; TCRdb's copy has only in-frame clones and lacks some. The sample records around 97,000 clones, approximately 90% being singletons. The sequenced sample consisted of peripheral blood. Source of these receptors: a man aged 50-60 years in a cohort sampled during active COVID-19.

This sequence joins TRBV5-4 and TRBJ1-1; D possibly corresponds to TRBD1 (6 bases). V dropped 4 bases and J dropped 2 bases, with 9 bases sitting between them. The CDR3 covers 13 residues. Per the germline V gene, CDR1 is SGHNT and CDR2 is YYREEE (reference sequence). CDR3 nucleotides: TGTGCCAGCAGCAAGGACAGTAACACTGAAGCTTTCTTT. It codes for CASSKDSNTEAFF.

The chain uses TRBV5-4 and TRBJ1-1; D gene ambiguous. Trimming cost V 6 bases and J 4 bases, with 10 bases left between them. Germline V lookup: CDR1 SGHNT, CDR2 YYREEE (reference sequence). The CDR3 extends over 12 amino acids. The CDR3 nucleotides read TGTGCCAGCACGGAGGAGGGCACTGAAGCTTTCTTT. Translated, it gives CASTEEGTEAFF.

This clone has just a few counts. The chain carries TRBV7-9 and TRBJ2-2; perhaps TRBD1 as D (6 bases). This CDR3 is built from 15 residues. Germline-derived CDR1 and CDR2 are SEHNR and FQNEAQ (reference sequence). The V end lost 7 bases, the J end lost 0 bases, and 12 bases lay between the germline ends. Here the CDR3 reads CASIRDTSNTGELFF. CDR3 DNA: TGTGCCAGCATCCGGGACACGTCGAACACCGGGGAGCTGTTTTTT.

This chain connects TRBV3-1 (or the pseudogene TRBV3-2) to TRBJ1-1, with 9 bases aligning to TRBD1. V lost 4 bases and J lost 4; bases outside the gene matches: 7. Germline V gene lookup returns CDR1 LGHDT and CDR2 YNNKEL (reference sequence). This CDR3 spans 15 amino acids. CDR3 in DNA: TGTGCCAGCAGCCCTAACCCGGACAGGGGCACTGAAGCTTTCTTT. Translated, it gives CASSPNPDRGTEAFF.

The chain recombines TRBV11-2 with TRBJ2-5; D gene unclear. The CDR3 consists of 15 residues. Looked up from germline, CDR1 is SGHAT and CDR2 is FQNNGV. V was cut by 5 bases and J by 4 bases, with 17 bases left in between. CDR3 bases: TGTGCCAGCAGCGTGGGCGTCCTGGGTCGAGAGACCCAGTACTTC. This codes for CASSVGVLGRETQYF. The full variable domain, completed using reference TRBV11-2 and TRBJ2-5, is EAGVAQSPRYKIIEKRQSVAFWCNPISGHATLYWYQQILGQGPKLLIQFQNNGVVDDSQLPKDRFSAERLKGVDSTLKIQPAKLEDSAVYLCASSVGVLGRETQYFGPGTRLLVL.

The rearrangement links TRBV4-2 to TRBJ1-1; D is unclear. Germline lookup yields CDR1 LGHNA and CDR2 YNFKEQ. V dropped 0 bases and J dropped 1 base, with 12 bases sitting between them. The CDR3 consists of 16 residues. The CDR3 sequence: CASSQDLGGGNTEAFF. Written as DNA, the CDR3 is TGTGCCAGCAGCCAAGATCTAGGAGGCGGGAACACTGAAGCTTTCTTT.

The chain recombines TRBV21-1 with TRBJ1-4; the D call in the table, TRBD1, was not verified against the DNA. TRBV21-1 is an annotated pseudogene. This CDR3 has 13 residues. The CDR3 loop is CASSKGQGEKLFF. The CDR3 DNA reads as TGTGCCAGCAGCAAAGGACAGGGAGAAAAACTGTTTTTT.

The V gene is TRBV9, the J gene TRBJ2-1; 7 bases are a match to TRBD2. Germline V gives CDR1 SGDLS, CDR2 YYNGEE. Trimming cost V 6 bases and J 3 bases; bases outside gene matches: 6. The CDR3 spans 14 residues. CDR3 region: CASNGRRGYNEQFF. DNA for the CDR3: TGTGCCAGCAACGGGAGGAGAGGCTACAATGAGCAGTTCTTC. Using reference TRBV9 and TRBJ2-1 for the parts outside the CDR3, the full variable domain is DSGVTQTPKHLITATGQRVTLRCSPRSGDLSVYWYQQSLDQGLQFLIQYYNGEERAKGNILERFSAQQFPDLHSELNLSSLELGDSALYFCASNGRRGYNEQFFGPGTRLTVL.

The V gene is TRBV7-6, the J gene TRBJ2-2, with D possibly being TRBD2 (7 bases). V was shortened by 5 bases and J by 1 base, with 20 bases between the two germline ends. Germline V gene sequence: CDR1 SGHVS, CDR2 FNYEAQ. The CDR3 has 18 residues. The DNA for the CDR3 is TGTGCCAGCAGCCCAAGACAGGCGGGAGCGGTGAACACCGGGGAGCTGTTTTTT. Amino acids: CASSPRQAGAVNTGELFF.